This passage covers 12 T cell receptor beta chains from one sample sequenced in a study of ipilimumab plus nivolumab after autologous stem cell transplantation. TCRdb keeps only in-frame clones here, not all; method: immunoSEQ multiplex PCR. The repertoire holds about 43,000 clones, with 88% as singletons. Sample: PBMCs, taken in a trial of ipilimumab plus nivolumab as post-transplant consolidation. Receptor source: a male donor with multiple myeloma.

V and J are TRBV4-1 and TRBJ2-7, with TRBD1 as a possible D gene (6 bases). This CDR3 has 15 amino acids. With 1 base removed from V and 3 bases from J, the gap between germline ends came to 13 bases. CDR1 is MGHRA, CDR2 YSYEKL, per germline. The CDR3 DNA reads as TGCGCCAGCAGCCAAGCAGCAGGGGTGGGCTACGAGCAGTACTTC. This encodes CASSQAAGVGYEQYF.

The sample holds one count of this clone. V usage is TRBV5-1 and J usage is TRBJ2-5; the D is unclear. Near its end, the DNA agrees better with TRBJ2-7, so the J call may be wrong. The CDR3 consists of 13 residues. The germline V gene has CDR1 SGHRS and CDR2 YFSETQ. The CDR3, as DNA: TGCGCCAGCAGCTTGTACGGAGAATACGAGCAGTACTTC. Translated, it gives CASSLYGEYEQYF.

The gene calls are TRBV18 and TRBJ2-7; D tentatively fits TRBD1 or TRBD2 (5 bases each). The CDR3 loop spans 14 amino acids. With 3 bases removed from V and 2 bases from J, the gap between germline ends came to 11 bases. Germline CDR1 and CDR2: KGHSH and LQKENI. CDR3 residues: CASSPGTIPYEQYF. The CDR3 region has the DNA TGTGCCAGCTCACCCGGGACGATTCCCTACGAGCAGTACTTC.

The V gene is TRBV4-1, the J gene TRBJ1-2; 8 bases are a match to TRBD1. The CDR3 loop spans 16 amino acids. Losses at the gene ends were 1 base for V and 6 bases for J; bases not matched to a gene: 10. Per the germline V gene, CDR1 is MGHRA and CDR2 is YSYEKL. The CDR3 coding sequence is TGCGCCAGCAGCCAAGGTCCAGGGGGCGTACGGGATGGCTACACCTTC. Translating it yields CASSQGPGGVRDGYTF.

This clone was detected only once. J is TRBJ1-6 and V is TRBV2; 7 nucleotides align to TRBD1. From germline, CDR1 is SNHLY and CDR2 FYNNEI. J was trimmed by 7 bases and V by 8 bases; bases with no gene match: 5. The CDR3 is 13 amino acids. Here the CDR3 reads CASGTEVNSPLHF. CDR3 bases: TGTGCCAGCGGGACAGAAGTAAATTCACCCCTCCACTTT.

The chain employs TRBV2 and TRBJ1-1; D is uncertain. The germline gives CDR1 SNHLY, CDR2 FYNNEI. Trimming cost V 4 bases and J 0 bases, with 6 bases left between them. The CDR3 runs 13 residues. The CDR3 region has the DNA TGTGCCAGCAGTGCCGACCTGAACACTGAAGCTTTCTTT. Translation: CASSADLNTEAFF.

The chain has TRBV19 and TRBJ1-2; D may be TRBD1 (5 bases). The CDR3 extends over 14 amino acids. CDR1 is LNHDA and CDR2 is SQIVND in the germline V gene (reference sequence). Trimming removed 3 bases from V and 8 bases from J, with 16 bases in between. DNA for the CDR3: TGTGCCAGTAGTATTTCGGCACAGGCAGGAGGCTACACCTTC. It codes for CASSISAQAGGYTF.

This chain links TRBV27 with TRBJ1-3; D is uncertain. The CDR3 spans 12 residues. Germline lookup yields CDR1 MNHEY and CDR2 SMNVEV (reference sequence). V lost 7 bases to trimming and J lost 2 bases, with 6 bases between them. The CDR3, as DNA: TGTGCCAGCACAAGTCCTGGAAACACCATATATTTT. Translation: CASTSPGNTIYF.

This clone was observed a few times. This sequence joins TRBV28 and TRBJ1-1, with 7 bases lining up with TRBD1. The CDR3 runs to 13 residues. Unmatched junction bases numbered 1, after V lost 6 bases and J lost 0 bases. Germline V gene data show CDR1 as MDHEN and CDR2 as SYDVKM. The CDR3 DNA sequence: TGTGCCAGCAGGGGGACAGTGAACACTGAAGCTTTCTTT. The encoded protein is CASRGTVNTEAFF.

The chain joins TRBV11-2 to TRBJ1-5, with 7 positions matching TRBD1. V lost 5 bases and J lost 3; bases outside the gene matches: 10. Germline V gene lookup returns CDR1 SGHAT and CDR2 FQNNGV. CDR3 length equals 16 residues. The CDR3 DNA sequence: TGTGCCAGCAGCCTAACACAGGGGTTGTTCAATCAGCCCCAGCATTTT. Translated, it gives CASSLTQGLFNQPQHF.

The V call is TRBV9, the J call TRBJ1-2; no definite D call. Germline V gene sequence: CDR1 SGDLS, CDR2 YYNGEE. The CDR3 is 14 residues long. V gave up 2 bases and J gave up 3 bases, with 11 bases separating them. The CDR3 sequence: CASSVTWLDYGYTF. The DNA of the CDR3 is TGTGCCAGCAGCGTCACCTGGTTGGACTATGGCTACACCTTC. The variable domain in full, completed from reference TRBV9 and TRBJ1-2, reads DSGVTQTPKHLITATGQRVTLRCSPRSGDLSVYWYQQSLDQGLQFLIQYYNGEERAKGNILERFSAQQFPDLHSELNLSSLELGDSALYFCASSVTWLDYGYTFGSGTRLTVV.

The table lists this clone with a few counts. The chain couples TRBV6-4 to TRBJ2-3, with D possibly called TRBD1 or TRBD2 (5 bases each). Germline V CDR1 and CDR2: MRHNA, SNTAGT. V lost 2 bases, J lost 4 bases, and 13 bases lay in between. The CDR3 is 15 amino acids. DNA for the CDR3: TGTGCCAGCAGTGACGGTGGGGGTTCCGCAGATACGCAGTATTTT. Protein: CASSDGGGSADTQYF.